In its sample, the clone carrying this TCR beta chain was seen a few times. Germline V gives CDR1 SQVTM, CDR2 ANQGSEA. The CDR3 is 13 residues long. V lost 4 bases to trimming and J lost 7 bases; unmatched junction nucleotides: 5. These data are taken from a study of T cell changes during pregnancy in multiple sclerosis. TCRdb keeps only in-frame clones here, not all; method: immunoSEQ multiplex PCR. The sample lists about 75,000 clones, 94% occurring once. V gene TRBV29-1 combines with J gene TRBJ1-4; 8 bases map to TRBD1. The sequence was collected from a female donor with multiple sclerosis, enrolled in a pregnancy study. The input for sequencing was CD4+ T cells from peripheral blood mononuclear cells, taken after pregnancy. The chain's CDR3 is CSVGAGTGEKLFF. The CDR3, as DNA: TGCAGCGTTGGAGCCGGGACAGGTGAAAAACTGTTTTTT.